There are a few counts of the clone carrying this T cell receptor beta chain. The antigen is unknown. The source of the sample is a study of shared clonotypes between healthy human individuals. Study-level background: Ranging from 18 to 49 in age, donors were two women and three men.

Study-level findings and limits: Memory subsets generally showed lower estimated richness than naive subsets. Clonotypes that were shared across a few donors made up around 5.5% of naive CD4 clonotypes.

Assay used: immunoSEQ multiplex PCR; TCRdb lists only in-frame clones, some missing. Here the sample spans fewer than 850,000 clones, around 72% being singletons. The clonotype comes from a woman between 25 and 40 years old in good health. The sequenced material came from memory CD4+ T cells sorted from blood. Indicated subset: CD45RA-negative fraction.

DNA of the CDR3: TGTGCCAGCAGCCCCCGCGAGTGGGGCATTCAGTACTTC. This gives the protein CASSPREWGIQYF. This chain uses TRBV11-2 with TRBJ2-4; D is unclear. The ends were cut back, 5 bases at V and 9 bases at J, with 14 bases in the middle. In germline, CDR1 is SGHAT, CDR2 FQNNGV. This CDR3 has 13 amino acids.